Listed below are T cell receptor beta chains from one sample, sequenced in a study of T cell responses to AZD1222 COVID-19 vaccine. Clones were read by immunoSEQ multiplex PCR, and TCRdb kept only the in-frame ones, dropping some. The sample includes about 92,000 clones, approximately 90% of them seen just once. The material sequenced was peripheral blood, taken on day 0 of AZD1222 vaccination. Every receptor here comes from an adult in good health. Each CDR3 is given with its conserved first and last residue. The D gene is left open where the match is weak. The size entry is marked missing in some rows and otherwise reads once, few, many or a size class.

>16|TRBD1|once|TRBJ1-1|TRBV28
CASSSLWTGRNTEAFF
TGTGCCAGCAGTTCCCTGTGGACAGGGCGGAACACTGAAGCTTTCTTT
>15|TRBD1|once|TRBJ2-7|TRBV6-5
CASSYTRQGFGEQYF
TGTGCCAGCAGTTACACCAGACAGGGCTTCGGCGAGCAGTACTTC
>15|TRBD1|few|TRBJ2-2|TRBV9
CASSVKGASTGELFF
TGTGCCAGCAGCGTCAAGGGGGCTAGCACCGGGGAGCTGTTTTTT
>14|NA|NA|TRBJ2-7|TRBV7-8
CASTRGGGPDEQYF
TGTGCCAGCACACGTGGCGGGGGCCCTGACGAGCAGTACTTC
>15|NA|NA|TRBJ1-4|TRBV4-3
CASSPGGARNEKLFF
TGCGCCAGCAGCCCTGGGGGGGCCAGGAATGAAAAACTGTTTTTT
>14|TRBD1|NA|TRBJ1-1|TRBV28
CASIATGARTEAFF
TGTGCCAGCATAGCAACAGGGGCGAGGACTGAAGCTTTCTTT
>15|TRBD1|NA|TRBJ1-1|TRBV4-1
CASSPAGTGAQGAFF
TGCGCCAGCAGCCCAGCAGGGACAGGGGCGCAAGGGGCTTTCTTT
>16|NA|NA|TRBJ2-1|TRBV15
CATSSRVAVPYNEQFF
TGTGCCACCAGCAGCAGGGTAGCGGTTCCGTACAATGAGCAGTTCTTC
>18|TRBD1|NA|TRBJ2-1|TRBV27
CASSSGALDRVRDNEQFF
TGTGCCAGCAGTTCCGGGGCTCTAGACAGGGTCCGGGACAATGAGCAGTTCTTC
>15|NA|NA|TRBJ1-1|TRBV5-8
CASSLGDIVNTEAFF
TGTGCCAGCAGCCTGGGAGACATCGTGAACACTGAAGCTTTCTTT
>17|TRBD1|few|TRBJ2-5|TRBV3-1/TRBV3-2
CASSQSGPQGAWETQYF
TGTGCCAGCAGCCAAAGCGGCCCCCAGGGGGCCTGGGAGACCCAGTACTTC
>14|TRBD2|NA|TRBJ2-1|TRBV5-1
CASNHGDYYNEQFF
TGCGCCAGCAATCATGGGGACTACTACAATGAGCAGTTCTTC
>18|NA|NA|TRBJ2-1|TRBV28
CASSPIPGSQRSYNEQFF
TGTGCCAGCAGTCCTATTCCGGGCTCACAACGATCTTACAATGAGCAGTTCTTC